The 16 T cell receptor beta chains below were found in one sample sequenced in a study of blood T cell repertoires in COVID-19. Data came from immunoSEQ multiplex PCR; TCRdb stores just in-frame clones and leaves some out. The data show around 230,000 clones, 88% seen once. The sequenced sample was PBMCs or T cells enriched from blood (not recorded which). Receptor source: a woman aged 25 to 45 who had recovered from COVID-19.

The chain recombines TRBV9 with TRBJ2-3, with 11 bases matching TRBD2. The germline gives CDR1 SGDLS, CDR2 YYNGEE. After removal of 0 bases from V and 8 bases from J, the junction contained 8 bases not matched to a gene. CDR3 length: 16 residues. In nucleotides, the CDR3 is TGTGCCAGCAGCGTAGGGATTAGCGGGGGGGCAAGTACGCAGTATTTT. This sequence encodes CASSVGISGGASTQYF. Full variable domain (remainder filled in from reference TRBV9 and TRBJ2-3): DSGVTQTPKHLITATGQRVTLRCSPRSGDLSVYWYQQSLDQGLQFLIQYYNGEERAKGNILERFSAQQFPDLHSELNLSSLELGDSALYFCASSVGISGGASTQYFGPGTRLTVL.

The chain uses TRBV6-6 and TRBJ1-4; D gene ambiguous. The V end was cut by 2 bases, the J end by 0 bases, with 7 bases between. The V gene's germline CDR1 is MNHNY and CDR2 SVGAGI (reference sequence). The CDR3 totals 15 residues. The DNA for the CDR3 is TGTGCCAGCAGTTACAGCGGGGCAACTAATGAAAAACTGTTTTTT. Translating it yields CASSYSGATNEKLFF.

V usage is TRBV5-1 and J usage is TRBJ2-3, with 13 bases identical to TRBD2. V shed 4 bases and J 2 bases; nucleotides not matched to a gene: 4. This CDR3 comprises 16 residues. Germline CDR1 reads SGHRS; CDR2 reads YFSETQ. The CDR3 reads CASSLGTSGDTDTQYF. CDR3 DNA sequence: TGCGCCAGCAGCCTTGGGACTAGCGGGGACACAGATACGCAGTATTTT.

The J gene is TRBJ1-1, the V gene TRBV18; 8 positions agree with TRBD1. The V gene end was trimmed by 4 bases and the J gene end by 5 bases; junction bases not matched to a gene: 12. CDR1 is KGHSH, CDR2 LQKENI, per germline. The CDR3 sequence is 16 residues long. In DNA form, the CDR3 reads TGTGCCAGCTCACTAACTACAGGGGGAAGTCGTACTGAAGCTTTCTTT. Its translation is CASSLTTGGSRTEAFF.

The chain employs TRBV29-1 and TRBJ2-2; the D gene is possibly TRBD2 (5 bases). Germline values: CDR1 SQVTM, CDR2 ANQGSEA. The CDR3 spans 15 residues. V lost 0 bases, J lost 5 bases, and 13 bases lay in between. CDR3 bases: TGCAGCGTTGAAGATTGGAGAGGGAAAACCGGGGAGCTGTTTTTT. It encodes CSVEDWRGKTGELFF.

The gene calls are TRBV12-3 or TRBV12-4 and TRBJ1-1; D remains unclear. The CDR3 totals 13 residues. V lost 5 bases and J lost 3, with 10 bases in between. In DNA, the CDR3 is TGTGCCAGCAGTCCGGTCCGAGACACTGAAGCTTTCTTT. Amino acid sequence: CASSPVRDTEAFF.

V gene TRBV5-1 combines with J gene TRBJ2-2, with 12 bases identical to TRBD2. V dropped 0 bases and J dropped 0; count of bases not matched to a gene: 3. Germline CDR1 reads SGHRS; CDR2 reads YFSETQ. The CDR3 sequence is 18 residues long. The CDR3 region has the DNA TGCGCCAGCAGCTTGGGACTAGCGGGGGCCGCGAACACCGGGGAGCTGTTTTTT. Encoded protein: CASSLGLAGAANTGELFF.

This clone occurred once. A single base separates this from a much larger clone, so it may be a read error. Within the sample, other DNA sequences also encode this same CDR3. The chain joins TRBV12-3 or TRBV12-4 to TRBJ1-4; D uncertain. Trimming took 3 bases from V and 7 from J, leaving 3 bases between them. The CDR3 is made up of 11 amino acids. In DNA form, the CDR3 reads TGTGCCAGCAGTTTCCGTGAAAAACTGTTTTTT. It translates to CASSFREKLFF.

The V and J genes are TRBV11-3 and TRBJ1-1, with D possibly being TRBD1 (6 bases). The CDR3 loop spans 16 amino acids. Trimming took 1 base from V and 6 from J, leaving 18 bases between them. The germline gives CDR1 SGHNT, CDR2 YENEEA. CDR3 sequence (DNA): TGTGCCAGCAGCTTAGCCGGGGGGCACCCAAGGGCTGAAGCTTTCTTT. This sequence encodes CASSLAGGHPRAEAFF.

V is TRBV14 and J is TRBJ2-5; TRBD1 matches 8 bases. The CDR3 totals 15 residues. The V gene end was trimmed by 1 base and the J gene end by 2 bases; junction bases not matched to a gene: 3. Germline V gene data show CDR1 as SGHDN and CDR2 as FVKESK. The CDR3 DNA follows: TGTGCCAGCAGCCAAGGGACAGGGCGGCAAGAGACCCAGTACTTC. This codes for CASSQGTGRQETQYF.

This clone was seen once. The genes are TRBV2 and TRBJ1-1, with TRBD1 matching 7 bases. This CDR3 is built from 12 residues. Germline V CDR1 and CDR2: SNHLY, FYNNEI. J lost 6 bases, V lost 7 bases, and 5 bases had no gene match. This chain's CDR3 is CASMWTGPEAFF. In nucleotides, the CDR3 is TGTGCCAGCATGTGGACAGGCCCTGAAGCTTTCTTT.

The chain combines TRBV19 with TRBJ2-1, with 8 bases fitting TRBD2. V dropped 3 bases and J dropped 2; count of bases not matched to a gene: 3. This CDR3 comprises 15 residues. Per the germline V gene, CDR1 is LNHDA and CDR2 is SQIVND (reference sequence). The CDR3 DNA reads as TGTGCCAGTAGTATTAGCGGGGCCACCTACAATGAGCAGTTCTTC. It encodes CASSISGATYNEQFF.

The genes are TRBV19 and TRBJ1-5; a weak D match, TRBD1 (5 bases). V was cut by 8 bases and J by 0 bases, with 17 bases left in between. The CDR3 is 16 amino acids. Germline CDR1 and CDR2: LNHDA and SQIVND (reference sequence). In DNA, the CDR3 is TGTGCCAGTTCTCTCCAGGGATCCCTTAGCAATCAGCCCCAGCATTTT. Translated, it gives CASSLQGSLSNQPQHF.

This sequence joins TRBV5-6 and TRBJ2-3; TRBD2 agrees at 7 bases. CDR1 and CDR2 (germline): SGHDT, YYEEEE. The CDR3 has 19 residues. V shed 2 bases and J 0 bases; nucleotides not matched to a gene: 15. The CDR3 protein is CASSLLSKRGPFSTDTQYF. In DNA, the CDR3 is TGTGCCAGCAGCTTACTTAGTAAGCGGGGACCTTTTAGCACAGATACGCAGTATTTT.

This clone was seen a few times. CDR3 nucleotide sequence: TGCGCCAGCAGCTTACTTGGGGGACAGCAAGGAAACACCATATATTTT. Residues: CASSLLGGQQGNTIYF. This chain joins TRBV5-1 and TRBJ1-3; 7 bases align to TRBD1. V trimming: 2 bases; J trimming: 4 bases; junction bases outside the gene matches: 9. The CDR3 has 16 amino acids. Germline CDR1 and CDR2: SGHRS and YFSETQ.

The J gene is TRBJ1-5, the V gene TRBV19; D possibly corresponds to TRBD1 (5 bases). From germline, CDR1 is LNHDA and CDR2 SQIVND (reference sequence). V lost 4 bases to trimming and J lost 7 bases, with 17 bases between them. This CDR3 has 15 residues. CDR3 DNA: TGTGCCAGTAGTAACGGGCCGCAGGGTAAACAGCCCCAGCATTTT. Its translation: CASSNGPQGKQPQHF. Looking up the rest from reference TRBV19 and TRBJ1-5 gives the full variable domain: DGGITQSPKYLFRKEGQNVTLSCEQNLNHDAMYWYRQDPGQGLRLIYYSQIVNDFQKGDIAEGYSVSREKKESFPLTVTSAQKNPTAFYLCASSNGPQGKQPQHFGDGTRLSIL.